This T cell receptor beta chain was documented in a study of identical twins. TCRdb processed the 5' RACE reads anew with MiXCR; each CDR3 protein has one entry. The table shows some 690,000 distinct CDR3 sequences, with 21% occurring only once. This clonotype has a handful of counts. The CDR3 totals 13 residues. Trimming shortened V by 6 bases and J by 8 bases, and 18 bases separated the two germline ends. Germline V lookup: CDR1 DFQATT, CDR2 SNEGSKA (reference sequence). This sample also appeared in a second study, on T cells expressing NK-cell markers. That source notes: Top CD8+ clonotypes included the dominant CD3+CD56+NKG2C+ clonotypes in several donors.

The J gene is TRBJ2-3, the V gene TRBV20-1, with D possibly being TRBD1 or TRBD2 (6 bases each). The sequencing sample was made of PBMCs. This receptor was identified in a young woman in good health. CDR3 protein: CSAPFPGASTQYF. CDR3 nucleotide sequence: TGCAGTGCCCCTTTCCCGGGGGCGAGTACGCAGTATTTT.